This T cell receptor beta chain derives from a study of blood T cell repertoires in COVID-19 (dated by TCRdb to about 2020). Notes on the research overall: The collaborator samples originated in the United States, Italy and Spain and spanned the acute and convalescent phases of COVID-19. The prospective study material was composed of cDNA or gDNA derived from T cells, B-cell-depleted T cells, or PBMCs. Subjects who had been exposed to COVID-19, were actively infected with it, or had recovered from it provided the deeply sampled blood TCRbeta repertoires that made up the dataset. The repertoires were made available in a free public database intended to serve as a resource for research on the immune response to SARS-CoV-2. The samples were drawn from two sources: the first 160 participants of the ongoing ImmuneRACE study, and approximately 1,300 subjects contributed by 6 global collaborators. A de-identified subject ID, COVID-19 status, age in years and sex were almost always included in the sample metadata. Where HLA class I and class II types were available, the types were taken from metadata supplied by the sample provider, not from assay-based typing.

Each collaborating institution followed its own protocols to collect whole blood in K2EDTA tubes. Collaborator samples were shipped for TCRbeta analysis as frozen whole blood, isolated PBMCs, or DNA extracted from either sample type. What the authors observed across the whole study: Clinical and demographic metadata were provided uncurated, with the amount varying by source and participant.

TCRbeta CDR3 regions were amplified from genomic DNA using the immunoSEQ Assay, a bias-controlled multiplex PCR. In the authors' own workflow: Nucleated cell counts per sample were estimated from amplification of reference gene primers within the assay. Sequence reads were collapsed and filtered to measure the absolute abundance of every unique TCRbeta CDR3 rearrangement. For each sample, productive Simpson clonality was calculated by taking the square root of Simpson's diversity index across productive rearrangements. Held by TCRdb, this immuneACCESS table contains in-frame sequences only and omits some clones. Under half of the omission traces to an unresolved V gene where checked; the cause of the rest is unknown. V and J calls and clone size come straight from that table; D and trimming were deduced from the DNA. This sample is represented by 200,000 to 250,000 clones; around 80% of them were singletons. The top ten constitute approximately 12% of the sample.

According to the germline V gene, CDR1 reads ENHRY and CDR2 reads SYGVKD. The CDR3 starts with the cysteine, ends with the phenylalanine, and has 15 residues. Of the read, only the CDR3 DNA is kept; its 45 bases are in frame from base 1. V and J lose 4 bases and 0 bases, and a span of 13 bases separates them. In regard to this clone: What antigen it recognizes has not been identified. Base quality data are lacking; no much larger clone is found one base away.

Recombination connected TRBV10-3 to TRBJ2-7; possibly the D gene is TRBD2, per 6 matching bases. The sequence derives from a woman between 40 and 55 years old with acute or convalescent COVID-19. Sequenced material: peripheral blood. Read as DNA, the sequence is TGTGCCATCAGTGTAGCGGAACAAAACTCCTACGAGCAGTACTTC. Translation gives CAISVAEQNSYEQYF.